The clone carrying this TCR beta chain occurred once. CDR1 and CDR2 from the germline V gene are SGDLS and YYNGEE. The V gene lost 4 bases and the J gene lost 0 bases, with 11 bases spanning the gap. The CDR3 loop spans 15 amino acids. These data belong to a study of blood T cell repertoires in COVID-19. Authors' data handling: Amplification with reference gene primers provided the estimates of nucleated cell counts. Data came from immunoSEQ multiplex PCR; TCRdb stores just in-frame clones and leaves some out. V and J calls and clone size come straight from that table; D and trimming were deduced from the DNA. The sample holds some 120,000 clones, over 65% seen once.

The V and J genes are TRBV9 and TRBJ1-3; a possible D gene is TRBD1 (5 bases). The sequenced material came from peripheral blood. The source of this sequence is a man between 25 and 39 years old with acute or convalescent COVID-19. The CDR3 loop reads CASSPRQYSGNTIYF. The CDR3 DNA reads TGTGCCAGCAGCCCGAGACAGTACTCTGGAAACACCATATATTTT.